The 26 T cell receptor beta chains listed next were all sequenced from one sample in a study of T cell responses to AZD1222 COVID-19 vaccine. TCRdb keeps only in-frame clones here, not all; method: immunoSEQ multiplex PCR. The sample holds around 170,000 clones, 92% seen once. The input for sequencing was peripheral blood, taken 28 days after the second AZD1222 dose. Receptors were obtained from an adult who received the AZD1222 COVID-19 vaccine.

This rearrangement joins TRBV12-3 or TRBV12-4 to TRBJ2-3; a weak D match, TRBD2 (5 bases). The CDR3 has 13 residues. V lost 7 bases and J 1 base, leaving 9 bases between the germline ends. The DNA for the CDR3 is TGTGCCAGCAACTTGGGAGGCACAGATACGCAGTATTTT. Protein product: CASNLGGTDTQYF.

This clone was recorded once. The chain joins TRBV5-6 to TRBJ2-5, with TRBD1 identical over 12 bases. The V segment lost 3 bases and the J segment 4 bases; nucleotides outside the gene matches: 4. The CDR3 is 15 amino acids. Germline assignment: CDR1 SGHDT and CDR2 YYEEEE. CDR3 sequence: CASSYRDRGLETQYF. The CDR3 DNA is TGTGCCAGCAGCTACCGGGACAGGGGGCTAGAGACCCAGTACTTC.

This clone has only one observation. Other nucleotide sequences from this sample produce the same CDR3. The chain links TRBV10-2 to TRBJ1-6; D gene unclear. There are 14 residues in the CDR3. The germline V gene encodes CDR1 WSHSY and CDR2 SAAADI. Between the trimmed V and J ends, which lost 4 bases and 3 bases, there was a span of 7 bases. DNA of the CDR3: TGCGCCAGCAGTGCCGACATCTATAATTCACCCCTCCACTTT. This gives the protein CASSADIYNSPLHF.

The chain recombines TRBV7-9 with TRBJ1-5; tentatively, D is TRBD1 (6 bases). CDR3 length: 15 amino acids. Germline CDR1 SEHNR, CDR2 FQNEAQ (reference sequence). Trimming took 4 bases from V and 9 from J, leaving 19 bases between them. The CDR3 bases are TGTGCCAGCAGCTCCTCCAGGGGTCCTGGGGGGCCCCAGCATTTT. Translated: CASSSSRGPGGPQHF.

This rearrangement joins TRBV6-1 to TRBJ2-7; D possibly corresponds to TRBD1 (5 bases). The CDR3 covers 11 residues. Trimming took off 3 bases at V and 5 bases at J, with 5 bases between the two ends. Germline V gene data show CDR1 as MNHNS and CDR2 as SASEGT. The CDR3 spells CASSDRDEQYF. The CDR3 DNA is TGTGCCAGCAGTGACAGGGACGAGCAGTACTTC.

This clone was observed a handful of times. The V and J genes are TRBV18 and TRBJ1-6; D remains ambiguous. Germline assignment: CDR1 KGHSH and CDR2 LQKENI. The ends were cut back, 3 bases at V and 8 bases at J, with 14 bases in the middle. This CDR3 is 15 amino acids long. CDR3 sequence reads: CASSPTPIGDSPLHF. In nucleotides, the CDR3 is TGTGCCAGCTCACCGACCCCAATCGGGGATTCACCCCTCCACTTT.

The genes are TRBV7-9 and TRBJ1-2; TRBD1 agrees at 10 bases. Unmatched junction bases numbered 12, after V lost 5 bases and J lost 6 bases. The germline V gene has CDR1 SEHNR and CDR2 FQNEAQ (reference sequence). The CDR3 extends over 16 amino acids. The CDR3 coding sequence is TGTGCCAGCAGCCGGGGCGGAGACAGGGGGCAGGATGGCTACACCTTC. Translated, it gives CASSRGGDRGQDGYTF.

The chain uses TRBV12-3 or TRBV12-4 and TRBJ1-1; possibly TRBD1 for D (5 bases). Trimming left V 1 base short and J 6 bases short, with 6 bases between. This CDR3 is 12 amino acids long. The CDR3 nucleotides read TGTGCCAGCAGTTTAGTGACAGCTGAAGCTTTCTTT. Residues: CASSLVTAEAFF.

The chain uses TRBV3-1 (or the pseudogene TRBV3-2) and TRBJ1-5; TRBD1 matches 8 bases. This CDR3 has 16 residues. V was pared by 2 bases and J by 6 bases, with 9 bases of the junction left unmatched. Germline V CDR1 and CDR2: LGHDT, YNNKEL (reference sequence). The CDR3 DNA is TGTGCCAGCAGCCAAACGACACAGGGGGTTGTTCAGCCCCAGCATTTT. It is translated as CASSQTTQGVVQPQHF.

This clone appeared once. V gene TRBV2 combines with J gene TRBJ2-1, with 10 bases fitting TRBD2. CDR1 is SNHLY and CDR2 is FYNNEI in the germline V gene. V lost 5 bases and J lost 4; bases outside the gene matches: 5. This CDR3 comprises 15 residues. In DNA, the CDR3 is TGTGCCAGCAGTCGAGCGGGAGGGACTTACAATGAGCAGTTCTTC. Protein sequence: CASSRAGGTYNEQFF.

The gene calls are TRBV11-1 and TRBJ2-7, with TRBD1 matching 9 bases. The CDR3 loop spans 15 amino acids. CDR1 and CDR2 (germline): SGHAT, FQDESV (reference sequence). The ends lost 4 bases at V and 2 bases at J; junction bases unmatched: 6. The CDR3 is CASSYPGTGTYEQYF. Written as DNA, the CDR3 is TGTGCCAGCAGCTACCCCGGGACAGGGACCTACGAGCAGTACTTC. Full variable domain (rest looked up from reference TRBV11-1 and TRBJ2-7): EAEVAQSPRYKITEKSQAVAFWCDPISGHATLYWYRQILGQGPELLVQFQDESVVDDSQLPKDRFSAERLKGVDSTLKIQPAELGDSAMYLCASSYPGTGTYEQYFGPGTRLTVT.

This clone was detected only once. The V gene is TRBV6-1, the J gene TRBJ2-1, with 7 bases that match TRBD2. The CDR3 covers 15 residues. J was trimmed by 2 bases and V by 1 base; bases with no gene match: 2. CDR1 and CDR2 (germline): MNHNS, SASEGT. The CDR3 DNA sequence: TGTGCCAGCAGTGAAGTAGCGGGCCCCTACAATGAGCAGTTCTTC. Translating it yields CASSEVAGPYNEQFF.

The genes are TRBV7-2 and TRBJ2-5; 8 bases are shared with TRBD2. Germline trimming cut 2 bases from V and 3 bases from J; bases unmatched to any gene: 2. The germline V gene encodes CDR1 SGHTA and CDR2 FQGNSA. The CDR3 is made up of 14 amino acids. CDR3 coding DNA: TGTGCCAGCAGCTTACAGCGGGGGAAAGAGACCCAGTACTTC. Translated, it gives CASSLQRGKETQYF.

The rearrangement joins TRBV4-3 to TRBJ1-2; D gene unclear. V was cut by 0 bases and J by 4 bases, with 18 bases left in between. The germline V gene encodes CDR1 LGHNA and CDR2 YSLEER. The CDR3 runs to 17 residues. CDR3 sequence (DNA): TGCGCCAGCAGCCAAGAGAGAGGGTCGAGAGCTGGCTATGGCTACACCTTC. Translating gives CASSQERGSRAGYGYTF.

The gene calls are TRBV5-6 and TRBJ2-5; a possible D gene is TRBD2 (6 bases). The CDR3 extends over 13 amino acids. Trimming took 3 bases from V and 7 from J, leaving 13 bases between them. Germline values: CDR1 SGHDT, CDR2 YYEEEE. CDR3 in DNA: TGTGCCAGCAGCTCGACTAGGATTGGGACCCAGTACTTC. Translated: CASSSTRIGTQYF.

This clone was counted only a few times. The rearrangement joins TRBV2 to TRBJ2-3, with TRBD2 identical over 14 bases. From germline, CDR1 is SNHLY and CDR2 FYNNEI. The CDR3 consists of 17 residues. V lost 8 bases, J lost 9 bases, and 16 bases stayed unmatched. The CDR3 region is CASCRTSGGRWHPTQYF. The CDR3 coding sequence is TGTGCCAGCTGCCGGACTAGCGGGGGGCGGTGGCACCCCACGCAGTATTTT.

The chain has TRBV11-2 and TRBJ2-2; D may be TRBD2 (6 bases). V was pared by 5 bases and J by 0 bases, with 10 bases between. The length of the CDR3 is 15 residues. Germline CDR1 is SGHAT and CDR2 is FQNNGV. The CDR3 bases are TGTGCCAGCAGCATCGGGACTTCGAACACCGGGGAGCTGTTTTTT. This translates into CASSIGTSNTGELFF.

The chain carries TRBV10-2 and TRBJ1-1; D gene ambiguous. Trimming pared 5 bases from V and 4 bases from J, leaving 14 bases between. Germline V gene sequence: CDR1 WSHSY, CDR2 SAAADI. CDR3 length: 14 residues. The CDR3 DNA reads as TGCGCCAGCAGTCCGCAACTAGGTAGCACTGAAGCTTTCTTT. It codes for CASSPQLGSTEAFF.

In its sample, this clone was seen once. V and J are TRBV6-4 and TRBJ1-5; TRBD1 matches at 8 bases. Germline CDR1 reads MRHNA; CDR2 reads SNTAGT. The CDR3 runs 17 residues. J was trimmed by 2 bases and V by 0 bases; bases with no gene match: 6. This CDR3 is CASSDSGAGGRNQPQHF. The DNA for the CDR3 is TGTGCCAGCAGTGACTCGGGAGCAGGGGGCCGCAATCAGCCCCAGCATTTT.

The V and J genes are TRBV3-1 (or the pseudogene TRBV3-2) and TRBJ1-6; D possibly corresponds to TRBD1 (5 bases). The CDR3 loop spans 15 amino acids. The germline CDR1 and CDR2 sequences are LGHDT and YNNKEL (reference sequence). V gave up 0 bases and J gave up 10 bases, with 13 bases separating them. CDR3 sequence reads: CASSQDTRDGSPLHF. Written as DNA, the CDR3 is TGTGCCAGCAGCCAAGATACCAGGGACGGCTCACCCCTCCACTTT.

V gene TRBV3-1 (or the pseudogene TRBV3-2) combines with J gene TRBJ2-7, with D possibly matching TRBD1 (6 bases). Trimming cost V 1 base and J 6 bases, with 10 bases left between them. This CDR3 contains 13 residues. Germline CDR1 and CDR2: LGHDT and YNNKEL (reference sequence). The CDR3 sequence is CASSQGVGGEQYF. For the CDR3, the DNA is TGTGCCAGCAGCCAAGGGGTAGGGGGCGAGCAGTACTTC.

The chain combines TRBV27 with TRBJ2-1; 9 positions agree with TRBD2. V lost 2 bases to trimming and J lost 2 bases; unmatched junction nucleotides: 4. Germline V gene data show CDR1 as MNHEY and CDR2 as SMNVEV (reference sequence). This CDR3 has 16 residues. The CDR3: CASSLQGGRAYNEQFF. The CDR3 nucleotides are TGTGCCAGCAGTTTACAGGGCGGGAGGGCCTACAATGAGCAGTTCTTC.

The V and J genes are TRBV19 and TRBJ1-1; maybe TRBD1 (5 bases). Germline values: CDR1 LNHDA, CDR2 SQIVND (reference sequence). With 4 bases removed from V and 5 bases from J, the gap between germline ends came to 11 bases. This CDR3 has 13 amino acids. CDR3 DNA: TGTGCCAGTAGTAAACAGACAGTAACTGAAGCTTTCTTT. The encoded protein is CASSKQTVTEAFF.

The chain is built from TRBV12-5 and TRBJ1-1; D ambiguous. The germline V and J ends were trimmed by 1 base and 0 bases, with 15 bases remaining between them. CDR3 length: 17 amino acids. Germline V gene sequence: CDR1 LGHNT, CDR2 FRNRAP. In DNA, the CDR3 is TGTGCTAGTGGTTTGGGGCCCAAGGCGGAGTTGAACACTGAAGCTTTCTTT. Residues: CASGLGPKAELNTEAFF.

Here the CDR3 reads CASSLLGWEQFF. The CDR3, as DNA: TGTGCCAGCAGCTTGCTGGGTTGGGAGCAGTTCTTC. The gene calls are TRBV5-6 and TRBJ2-1; D unclear. There are 12 residues in the CDR3. Germline CDR1 SGHDT, CDR2 YYEEEE. Trimming cost V 1 base and J 10 bases, with 9 bases left between them.

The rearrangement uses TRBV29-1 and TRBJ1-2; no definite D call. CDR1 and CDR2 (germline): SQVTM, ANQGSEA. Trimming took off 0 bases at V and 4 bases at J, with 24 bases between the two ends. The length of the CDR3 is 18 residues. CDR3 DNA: TGCAGCGTTGAAGACCTCCAAACACAGCGAGACCGACCCTATGGCTACACCTTC. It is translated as CSVEDLQTQRDRPYGYTF.